Listed below are T cell receptor beta chains from one sample, sequenced in a study of response to subunit inactivated influenza vaccine. From the RT-PCR reads, TCRdb called clonotypes with MiXCR, one entry per CDR3 protein. The sample lists roughly 570,000 distinct CDR3 sequences, 12% to 15% occurring once. The sample was PBMCs from blood, taken 12 days after vaccination. These receptors came from a man between 45 and 60 years old who received an inactivated influenza vaccine. The CDR3 runs from the conserved cysteine through the conserved F or W. A D gene is named only where the DNA matches it firmly. Clone size appears in some rows only: once, few, many, or a class for an expanded clone.

>TRBJ2-3|TRBD2|TRBV4-2|many
CASSQDRGGGTDTQYF
>TRBJ1-5|NA|TRBV4-2|many
CASSPTGVNQPQHF
>TRBJ1-2|NA|TRBV20-1|many
CSAPVGSYTF
>TRBJ2-7|NA|TRBV6-2/TRBV6-3|many
CASSYSPGHEQYF
>TRBJ2-7|NA|TRBV7-9|NA
CASSLGSGAPYEQYF
>TRBJ2-4|TRBD2|TRBV7-2|NA
CASSTSPGLAVNIQYF
>TRBJ1-1|NA|TRBV28|many
CASSLHSMNTEAFF
>TRBJ1-2|NA|TRBV5-6|few
CASSLIRVPMGGYTF
>TRBJ2-3|TRBD2|TRBV20-1|few
CSASGSGRGGTDTQYF
>TRBJ2-1|NA|TRBV28|NA
CASSLPQISEQFF